A selection of T cell receptor beta chains follows, all from one sample in a study of identical twins. MiXCR, applied by TCRdb to the 5' RACE reads, yields one record per CDR3 protein. This repertoire shows around 500,000 distinct CDR3 sequences, 12% to 15% found once; its top ten account for around 0.52%. These data were likewise used in another study, on yellow fever vaccine responses in identical twins.

Material for sequencing was CD4+ T cells sorted from blood. Source of these receptors: a woman under 30 in good health. Each CDR3 is given with its conserved first and last residue. A D gene is named only where the DNA matches it firmly. A row's size may be missing; if present it is once, few, many or a size class.

v_call	clone_size	j_call	d_call	cdr3_nt	cdr3_aa
TRBV18	few	TRBJ2-1	NA	TGTGCCAGCTCCCCGGCCGGAGGGTCTGAGCAGTTCTTC	CASSPAGGSEQFF
TRBV10-3	NA	TRBJ1-6	NA	TGTGCCATCAGTGAGGTAGGAGGCGATTCACCCCTCCACTTT	CAISEVGGDSPLHF
TRBV24-1	NA	TRBJ2-5	TRBD2	TGTGCCACCAGTGATTCCAGACCTAGCGGGAAACCCCAAGAGACCCAGTACTTC	CATSDSRPSGKPQETQYF
TRBV12-3/TRBV12-4	NA	TRBJ1-2	NA	TGTGCCAGCAGATCCGACAGACGACGGGATGGCTACACCTTC	CASRSDRRRDGYTF
TRBV5-1	few	TRBJ2-1	TRBD2	TGCGCCAGCAGCTTCGTTGCGGGAGTAGCCGATGAGCAGTTCTTC	CASSFVAGVADEQFF
TRBV28	many	TRBJ1-2	NA	TGTGCCACGGAGAGGGCAGGTGACCGAGCTAACTATGGCTACACCTTC	CATERAGDRANYGYTF
TRBV7-3	NA	TRBJ1-1	NA	TGTGCCAGCAGTCCCTTCGGACAGCGTGAAGCTTTCTTT	CASSPFGQREAFF
TRBV30	NA	TRBJ2-7	NA	TGTGCCTGGAGTGTACTTTTGAAGCAGTACTTC	CAWSVLLKQYF
TRBV6-1	NA	TRBJ2-5	TRBD2	TGTGCCAGCAGACTAGCGGGGATGGAGACCCAGTACTTC	CASRLAGMETQYF
TRBV20-1	NA	TRBJ2-4	NA	TGCAGTGCCTTCTCTCAATCAGCCAAAAACATTCAGTACTTC	CSAFSQSAKNIQYF
TRBV21-1	few	TRBJ2-2	NA	TGTGCCAGCAGCAAGTTAAGGGGGGACAGGGGGCGCTTAGGACTGGAGGCGAACACCGGGGAGCTGTTTTTT	CASSKLRGDRGRLGLEANTGELFF
TRBV20-1	many	TRBJ2-1	TRBD2	TGCAGTGCTAGTCCGCTAGCGGGGTCGATCAATGAGCAGTTCTTC	CSASPLAGSINEQFF
TRBV5-1	NA	TRBJ2-5	NA	TGCGCCAGCAGCTTGTCGTATGAAGAGACCCAGTACTTC	CASSLSYEETQYF
TRBV20-1	few	TRBJ2-7	NA	TGCAGTGCTAGACCCCGAAGGCCAAGCTCCTACGAGCAGTACTTC	CSARPRRPSSYEQYF
TRBV11-2	few	TRBJ1-2	NA	TGTGCCAGCAGCTTAGGAACCCAGGGCAGCTACACCTTC	CASSLGTQGSYTF
TRBV9	NA	TRBJ1-3	NA	TGTGCCAGCAGTTTTCGGTGGGACACCATATATTTT	CASSFRWDTIYF
TRBV21-1	many	TRBJ2-7	NA	TGTGCCAGCAAACCTTACGCCCAATTTAAAAGATCCTACGAGCAGTACTTC	CASKPYAQFKRSYEQYF
TRBV29-1	few	TRBJ2-5	NA	TGCAGCGTTTTAGGGTACAAACAAGAGACCCAGTACTTC	CSVLGYKQETQYF
TRBV11-2	few	TRBJ2-1	NA	TGTGCCAGCAGCCAGAGCGGGCACCTCTCCTACAATGAGCAGTTCTTC	CASSQSGHLSYNEQFF
TRBV6-1	NA	TRBJ2-1	TRBD2	TGTGCCAGCAGGGTATTTGGGAGGGAGGACAATGAGCAGTTCTTC	CASRVFGREDNEQFF
TRBV6-2/TRBV6-3	few	TRBJ2-1	NA	TGTGCCAGCTCCTTACGGGGGTACGGTTCCAACAATGAGCAGTTCTTC	CASSLRGYGSNNEQFF
TRBV12-3/TRBV12-4	few	TRBJ2-3	NA	TGTGCCAGCAGTTTAGAGGCAGGGCTGGCAGATACGCAGTATTTT	CASSLEAGLADTQYF
TRBV29-1	few	TRBJ2-7	NA	TGCAGCCCCCCCGGACACCTCTACGAGCAGTACTTC	CSPPGHLYEQYF
TRBV29-1	NA	TRBJ2-1	TRBD1	TGCAGCGTTGGCGGGACAGGGGTCCTACGGAACTACAATGAGCAGTTCTTC	CSVGGTGVLRNYNEQFF
TRBV6-1	NA	TRBJ2-1	NA	TGTGCCAGTCGGGGACTCCGGGACAGTATACACAATGAGCAGTTCTTC	CASRGLRDSIHNEQFF
TRBV5-6	few	TRBJ2-6	NA	TGTGCCAGCAGCTTTGAACTTCCTGGGGCCAACGTCCTGACTTTC	CASSFELPGANVLTF
TRBV20-1	few	TRBJ2-7	TRBD2	TGCAGTGCTAGAGATCCGGGACTAGCCTACGAGCAGTACTTC	CSARDPGLAYEQYF
TRBV6-4	few	TRBJ2-7	NA	TGTGCCAGCAGTGACTCAAAGCGTTCAACCTACGAGCAGTACTTC	CASSDSKRSTYEQYF
TRBV5-6	many	TRBJ1-1	NA	TGTGCCAGCAGCTGGGTGGGACGGTATGAAGCTTTCTTT	CASSWVGRYEAFF
TRBV11-2	NA	TRBJ1-2	NA	TGTGCCAGCAGCTTAGGGAAGACTCCCGGGGCCTGGGGCTATGGCTACACCTTC	CASSLGKTPGAWGYGYTF
TRBV23-1	NA	TRBJ2-5	TRBD1	TGCGCCAGCAGTCAATTTGAGGCCCCGGACAGGGGTCAAGAGACCCAGTACTTC	CASSQFEAPDRGQETQYF
TRBV29-1	NA	TRBJ2-1	NA	TGCAGCGTTGAGGGGGACGCACCGCAGTTCTTC	CSVEGDAPQFF
TRBV5-1	few	TRBJ2-3	TRBD2	TGCGCCAGCAGCGCCGCCTCATCCGGGACTAGCGGAACAGATACGCAGTATTTT	CASSAASSGTSGTDTQYF
TRBV4-3	few	TRBJ2-1	NA	TGCGCCAGCAGCCAGACCCACCCTCAAAATGAGCAGTTCTTC	CASSQTHPQNEQFF
TRBV20-1	few	TRBJ2-1	NA	TGCAGTGCTAGAACGGGACCCCCGGAGCAGTTCTTC	CSARTGPPEQFF
TRBV12-3/TRBV12-4	many	TRBJ2-1	TRBD2	TGTGCCAGCAGCCCCGTGGGGCGGGGGACCTACAATGAGCAGTTCTTC	CASSPVGRGTYNEQFF
TRBV7-2	NA	TRBJ1-1	NA	TGTGCCAGCAGCGGCAGGGTCGTAGCTTTCTTT	CASSGRVVAFF
TRBV11-2	NA	TRBJ2-7	NA	TGTGCCAGCAGCTGGAAAGGGGGAGGGGGCACCTACGAGCAGTACTTC	CASSWKGGGGTYEQYF
TRBV20-1	many	TRBJ1-6	NA	TGCAGTGCCCCCCAAAGGGGACGGGGCGATTCACCCCTCCACTTT	CSAPQRGRGDSPLHF
TRBV7-9	many	TRBJ2-7	NA	TGTGCCAGCAGCTACACAATGCCTTACTACGAGCAGTACTTC	CASSYTMPYYEQYF
TRBV7-2	NA	TRBJ2-7	NA	TGTGCCAGCAGCTTCCCAGGGCCTCACCCCTACGAGCAGTACTTC	CASSFPGPHPYEQYF
TRBV7-2	NA	TRBJ2-5	TRBD2	TGTGCCAGCAGCTTAGCGCGGGGACTAGCGGGGCTCCAAGAGACCCAGTACTTC	CASSLARGLAGLQETQYF
TRBV5-4	NA	TRBJ2-5	NA	TGTGCCAGCAGCCTCCCTGGGAGGGAGACCCAGTACTTC	CASSLPGRETQYF
TRBV6-2/TRBV6-3	many	TRBJ2-7	NA	TGTGCCAGCAGTTACTCGATGGTCGGTAGTGGGAGAGGACACGAGCAGTACTTC	CASSYSMVGSGRGHEQYF
TRBV18	few	TRBJ1-1	TRBD1	TGTGCCAGTAGGACAGGCAAGTACACTGAAGCTTTCTTT	CASRTGKYTEAFF
TRBV9	few	TRBJ1-1	NA	TGTGCCAGCAGCGTAGGGGGTCCCACTGAAGCTTTCTTT	CASSVGGPTEAFF
TRBV7-8	few	TRBJ2-7	NA	TGTGCCAGCAGCTTAGTCCAGGGGGGCGACGAGCAGTACTTC	CASSLVQGGDEQYF
TRBV3-1	NA	TRBJ2-2	TRBD2	TGTGCCAGCAAAGCGGGGAAGGACCGGCTGGAGCTGTTTTTT	CASKAGKDRLELFF